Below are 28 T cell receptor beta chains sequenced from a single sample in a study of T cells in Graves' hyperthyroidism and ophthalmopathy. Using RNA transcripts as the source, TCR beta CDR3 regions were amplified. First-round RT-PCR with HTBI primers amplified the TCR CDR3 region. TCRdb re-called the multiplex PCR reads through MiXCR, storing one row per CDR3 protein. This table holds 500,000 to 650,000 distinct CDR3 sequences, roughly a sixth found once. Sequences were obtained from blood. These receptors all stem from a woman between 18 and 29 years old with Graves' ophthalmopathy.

CDR3 DNA: TGTGCCAGTAGTCCAACCTCCGGGACTAGCGGGAGGGCCAGGGAAGAGACCCAGTACTTC. Protein: CASSPTSGTSGRAREETQYF. This chain links TRBV19 with TRBJ2-5; 16 positions match TRBD2. Germline V lookup: CDR1 LNHDA, CDR2 SQIVND (reference sequence). The CDR3 has 20 residues. V was pared by 5 bases and J by 3 bases, with 15 bases of the junction left unmatched.

Here the CDR3 DNA reads TGTGCCAGCAGTGAGGTCCAGGTCCGCGCGAAACTGTTTTTT. Protein product: CASSEVQVRAKLFF. The chain links TRBV2 to TRBJ1-4; D remains unclear. The CDR3 covers 14 residues. Trimming stripped 3 bases from V and 11 bases from J, with 16 bases between. Germline V lookup: CDR1 SNHLY, CDR2 FYNNEI.

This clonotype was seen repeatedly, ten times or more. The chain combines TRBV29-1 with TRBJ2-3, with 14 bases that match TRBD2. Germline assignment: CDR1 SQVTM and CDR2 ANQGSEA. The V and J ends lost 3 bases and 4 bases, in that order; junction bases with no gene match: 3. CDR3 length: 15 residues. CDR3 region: CSVDRGLAGADTQYF. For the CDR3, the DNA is TGCAGCGTTGATAGGGGACTAGCGGGAGCAGATACGCAGTATTTT.

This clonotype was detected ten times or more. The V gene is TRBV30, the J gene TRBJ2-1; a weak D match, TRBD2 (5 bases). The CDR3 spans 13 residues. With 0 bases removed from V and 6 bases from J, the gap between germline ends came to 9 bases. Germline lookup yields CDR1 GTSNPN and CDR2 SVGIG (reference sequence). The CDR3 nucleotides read TGTGCCTGGAGTGTACCCAGCGGCAATGAGCAGTTCTTC. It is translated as CAWSVPSGNEQFF.

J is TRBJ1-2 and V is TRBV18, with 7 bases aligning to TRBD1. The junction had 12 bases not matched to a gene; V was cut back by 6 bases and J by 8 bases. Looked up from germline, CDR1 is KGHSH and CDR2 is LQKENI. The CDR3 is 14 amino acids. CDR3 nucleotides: TGTGCCAGCTCCCCTTCGGGCAGGGGGGACGGCTACACCTTC. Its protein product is CASSPSGRGDGYTF.

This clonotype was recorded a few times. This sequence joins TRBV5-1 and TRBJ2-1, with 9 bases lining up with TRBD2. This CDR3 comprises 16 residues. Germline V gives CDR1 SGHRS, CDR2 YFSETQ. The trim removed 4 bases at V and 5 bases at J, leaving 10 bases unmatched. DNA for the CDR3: TGCGCCAGCAGCCCCGGGGGGGCGGGGGGGAACAATGAGCAGTTCTTC. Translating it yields CASSPGGAGGNNEQFF. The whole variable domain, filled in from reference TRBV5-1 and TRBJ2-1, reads KAGVTQTPRYLIKTRGQQVTLSCSPISGHRSVSWYQQTPGQGLQFLFEYFSETQRNKGNFPGRFSGRQFSNSRSEMNVSTLELGDSALYLCASSPGGAGGNNEQFFGPGTRLTVL.

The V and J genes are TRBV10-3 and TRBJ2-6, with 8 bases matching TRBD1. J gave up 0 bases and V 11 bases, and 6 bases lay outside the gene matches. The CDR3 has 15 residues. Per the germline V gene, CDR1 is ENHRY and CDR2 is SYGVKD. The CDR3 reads CASRTGNSGANVLTF. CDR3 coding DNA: TGTGCCTCAAGGACAGGGAACTCTGGGGCCAACGTCCTGACTTTC.

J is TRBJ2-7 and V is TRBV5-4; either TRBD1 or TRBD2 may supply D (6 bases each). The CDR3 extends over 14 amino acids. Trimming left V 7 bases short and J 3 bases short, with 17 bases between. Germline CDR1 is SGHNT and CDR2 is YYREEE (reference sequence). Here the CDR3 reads CASREGGSIYEQYF. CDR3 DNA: TGTGCCAGCCGTGAGGGGGGTTCGATCTACGAGCAGTACTTC.

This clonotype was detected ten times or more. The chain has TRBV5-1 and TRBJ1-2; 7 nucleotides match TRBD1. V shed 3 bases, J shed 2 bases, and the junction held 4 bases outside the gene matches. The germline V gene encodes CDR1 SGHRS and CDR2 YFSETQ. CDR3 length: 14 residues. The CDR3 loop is CASSWETGNYGYTF. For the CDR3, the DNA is TGCGCCAGCAGCTGGGAGACAGGGAACTATGGCTACACCTTC.

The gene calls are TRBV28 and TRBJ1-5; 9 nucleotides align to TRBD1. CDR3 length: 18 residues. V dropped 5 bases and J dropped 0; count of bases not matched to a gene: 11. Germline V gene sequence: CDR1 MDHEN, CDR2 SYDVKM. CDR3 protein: CASSKPGQGAYSNQPQHF. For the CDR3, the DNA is TGTGCCAGCAGTAAACCGGGACAGGGCGCCTATAGCAATCAGCCCCAGCATTTT.

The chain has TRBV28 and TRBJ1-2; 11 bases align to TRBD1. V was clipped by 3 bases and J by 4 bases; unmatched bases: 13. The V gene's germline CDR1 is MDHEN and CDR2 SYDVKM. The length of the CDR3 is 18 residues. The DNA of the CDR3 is TGTGCCAGCAGTTTGATTGGGTGGACAGGGGGCGTGAGCTATGGCTACACCTTC. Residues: CASSLIGWTGGVSYGYTF.

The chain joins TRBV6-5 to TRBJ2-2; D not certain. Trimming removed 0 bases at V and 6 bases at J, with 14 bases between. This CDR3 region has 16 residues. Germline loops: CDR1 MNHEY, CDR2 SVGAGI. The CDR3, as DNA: TGTGCCAGCAGTTACTCGTGGATAGGGCGAGCCGGGGAGCTGTTTTTT. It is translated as CASSYSWIGRAGELFF.

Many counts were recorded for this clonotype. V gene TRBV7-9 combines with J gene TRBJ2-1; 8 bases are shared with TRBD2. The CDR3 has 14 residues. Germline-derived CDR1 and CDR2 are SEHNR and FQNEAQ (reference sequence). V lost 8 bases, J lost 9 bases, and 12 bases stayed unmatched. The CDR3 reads CASWLAGGPFEQFF. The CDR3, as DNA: TGTGCCAGCTGGTTGGCGGGAGGCCCATTTGAGCAGTTCTTC.

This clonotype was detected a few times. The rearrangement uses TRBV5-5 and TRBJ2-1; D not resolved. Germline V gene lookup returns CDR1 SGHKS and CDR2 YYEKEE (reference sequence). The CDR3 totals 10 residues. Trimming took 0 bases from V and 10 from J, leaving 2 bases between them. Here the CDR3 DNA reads TGTGCCAGCAGCTTGGTGGAGCAGTTCTTC. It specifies CASSLVEQFF.

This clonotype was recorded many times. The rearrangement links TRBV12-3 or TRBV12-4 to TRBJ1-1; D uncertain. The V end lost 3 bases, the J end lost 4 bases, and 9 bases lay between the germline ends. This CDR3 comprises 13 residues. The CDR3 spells CASSFMEGTEAFF. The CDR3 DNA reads TGTGCCAGCAGTTTCATGGAGGGCACTGAAGCTTTCTTT.

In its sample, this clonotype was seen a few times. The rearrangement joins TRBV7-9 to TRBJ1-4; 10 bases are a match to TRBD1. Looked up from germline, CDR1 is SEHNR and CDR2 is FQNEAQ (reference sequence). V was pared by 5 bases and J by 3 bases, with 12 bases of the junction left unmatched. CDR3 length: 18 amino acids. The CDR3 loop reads CASSIWGDRGRANEKLFF. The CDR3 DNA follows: TGTGCCAGCAGCATATGGGGGGACAGGGGAAGAGCTAATGAAAAACTGTTTTTT. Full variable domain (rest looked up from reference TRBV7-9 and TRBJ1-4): DTGVSQNPRHKITKRGQNVTFRCDPISEHNRLYWYRQTLGQGPEFLTYFQNEAQLEKSRLLSDRFSAERPKGSFSTLEIQRTEQGDSAMYLCASSIWGDRGRANEKLFFGSGTQLSVL.

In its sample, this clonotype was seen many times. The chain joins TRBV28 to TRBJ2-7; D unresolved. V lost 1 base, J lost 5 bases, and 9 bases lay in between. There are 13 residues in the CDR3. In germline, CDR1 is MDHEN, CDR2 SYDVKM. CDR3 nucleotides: TGTGCCAGCAGTTTATTTGCAGAGAACGAGCAGTACTTC. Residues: CASSLFAENEQYF. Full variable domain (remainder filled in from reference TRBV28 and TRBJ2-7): DVKVTQSSRYLVKRTGEKVFLECVQDMDHENMFWYRQDPGLGLRLIYFSYDVKMKEKGDIPEGYSVSREKKERFSLILESASTNQTSMYLCASSLFAENEQYFGPGTRLTVT.

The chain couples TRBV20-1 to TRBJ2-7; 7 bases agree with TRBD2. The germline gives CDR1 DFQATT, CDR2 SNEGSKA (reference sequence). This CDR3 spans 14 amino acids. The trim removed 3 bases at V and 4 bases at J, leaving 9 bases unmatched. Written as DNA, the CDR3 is TGCAGTGCTAGGTTTGGCGGGAGTGGGTACGAGCAGTACTTC. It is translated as CSARFGGSGYEQYF.

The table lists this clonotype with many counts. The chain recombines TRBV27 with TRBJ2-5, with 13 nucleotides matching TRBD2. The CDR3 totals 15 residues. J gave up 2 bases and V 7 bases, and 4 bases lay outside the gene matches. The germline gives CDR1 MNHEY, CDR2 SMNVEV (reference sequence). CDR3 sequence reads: CASMKLAGGQETQYF. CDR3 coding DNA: TGTGCCAGCATGAAACTAGCGGGGGGGCAAGAGACCCAGTACTTC.

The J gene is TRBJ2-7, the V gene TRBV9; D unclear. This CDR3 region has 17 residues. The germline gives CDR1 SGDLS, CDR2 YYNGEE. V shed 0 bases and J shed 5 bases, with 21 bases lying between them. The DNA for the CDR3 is TGTGCCAGCAGCGTAGCCGGAACGGGTCGTGCCGTCGACGAGCAGTACTTC. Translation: CASSVAGTGRAVDEQYF.

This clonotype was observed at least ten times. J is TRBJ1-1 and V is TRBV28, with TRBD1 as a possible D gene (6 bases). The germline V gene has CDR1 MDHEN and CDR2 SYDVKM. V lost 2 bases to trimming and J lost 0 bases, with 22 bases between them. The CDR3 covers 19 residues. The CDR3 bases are TGTGCCAGCAGTTTACCGACTGGCCTGTACAGGGCTATGAACACTGAAGCTTTCTTT. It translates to CASSLPTGLYRAMNTEAFF.

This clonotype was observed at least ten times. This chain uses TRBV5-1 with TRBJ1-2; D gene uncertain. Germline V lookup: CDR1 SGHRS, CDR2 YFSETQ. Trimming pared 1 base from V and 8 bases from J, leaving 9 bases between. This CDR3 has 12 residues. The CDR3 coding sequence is TGCGCCAGCAGCTTGCTGGGAAAGGGCTACACCTTC. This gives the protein CASSLLGKGYTF.

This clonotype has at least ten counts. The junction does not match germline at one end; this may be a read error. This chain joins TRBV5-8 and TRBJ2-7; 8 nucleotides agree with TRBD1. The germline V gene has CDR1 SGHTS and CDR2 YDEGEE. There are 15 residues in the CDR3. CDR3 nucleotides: TGTGCCAGCAGTTTGGCCGGGACAGGTACCTACGAGCAGTACTTC. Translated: CASSLAGTGTYEQYF.

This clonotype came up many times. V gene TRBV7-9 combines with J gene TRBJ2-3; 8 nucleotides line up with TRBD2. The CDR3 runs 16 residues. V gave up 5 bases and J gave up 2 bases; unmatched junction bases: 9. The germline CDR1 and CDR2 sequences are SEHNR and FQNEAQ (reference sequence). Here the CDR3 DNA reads TGTGCCAGCAGCGCCGGGAGCGGGGGCACCACAGATACGCAGTATTTT. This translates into CASSAGSGGTTDTQYF.

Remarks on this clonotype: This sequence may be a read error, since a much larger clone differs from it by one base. The CDR3, as DNA: TGTGCCAGCAGTGAGCTCAGCAAGAACACTGAAGCTTTCTTT. Residues: CASSELSKNTEAFF. The V gene is TRBV6-1, the J gene TRBJ1-1; D remains ambiguous. Trimming removed 3 bases from V and 1 base from J, with 9 bases in between. Germline V CDR1 and CDR2: MNHNS, SASEGT. This CDR3 comprises 14 residues.

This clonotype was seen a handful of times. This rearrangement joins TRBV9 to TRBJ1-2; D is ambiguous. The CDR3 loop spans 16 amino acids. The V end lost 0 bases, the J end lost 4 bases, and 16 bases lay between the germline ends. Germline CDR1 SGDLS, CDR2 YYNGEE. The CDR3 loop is CASSVDDHDTPYGYTF. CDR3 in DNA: TGTGCCAGCAGCGTAGACGATCATGACACCCCCTATGGCTACACCTTC.

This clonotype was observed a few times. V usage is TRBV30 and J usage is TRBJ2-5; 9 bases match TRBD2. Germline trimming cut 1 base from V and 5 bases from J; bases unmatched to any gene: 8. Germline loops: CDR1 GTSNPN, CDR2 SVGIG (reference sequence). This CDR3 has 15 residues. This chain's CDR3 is CAWSDAGGVRETQYF. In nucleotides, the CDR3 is TGTGCCTGGAGTGATGCGGGAGGGGTGCGGGAGACCCAGTACTTC.

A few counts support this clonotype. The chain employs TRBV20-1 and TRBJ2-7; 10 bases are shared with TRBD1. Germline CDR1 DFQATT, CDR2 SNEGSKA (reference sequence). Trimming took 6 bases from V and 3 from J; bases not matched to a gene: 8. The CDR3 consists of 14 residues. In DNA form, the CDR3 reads TGCAGTGCAGGAGGACAGGGGGTCCTCTACGAGCAGTACTTC. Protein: CSAGGQGVLYEQYF.